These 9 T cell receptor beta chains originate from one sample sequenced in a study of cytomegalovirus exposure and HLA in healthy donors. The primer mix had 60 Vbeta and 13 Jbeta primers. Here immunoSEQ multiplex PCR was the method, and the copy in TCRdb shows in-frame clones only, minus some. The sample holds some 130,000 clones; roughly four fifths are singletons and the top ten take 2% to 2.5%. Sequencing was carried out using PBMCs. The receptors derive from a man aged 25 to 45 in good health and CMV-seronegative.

CDR3 protein: CASSITGSNEKLFF. The CDR3 DNA reads as TGTGCCAGTAGTATTACAGGTTCTAATGAAAAACTGTTTTTT. This chain links TRBV19 with TRBJ1-4; possible D gene TRBD1, 5 bases. The CDR3 spans 14 residues. Germline CDR1 reads LNHDA; CDR2 reads SQIVND (reference sequence). The V end lost 3 bases, the J end lost 3 bases, and 8 bases lay between the germline ends.

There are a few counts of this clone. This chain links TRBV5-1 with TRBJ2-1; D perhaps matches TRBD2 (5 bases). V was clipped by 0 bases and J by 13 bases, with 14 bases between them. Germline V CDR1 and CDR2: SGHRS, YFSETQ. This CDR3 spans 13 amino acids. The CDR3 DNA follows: TGCGCCAGCAGCTTGGTCGCGGGCCAGGCTCAGTTCTTC. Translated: CASSLVAGQAQFF.

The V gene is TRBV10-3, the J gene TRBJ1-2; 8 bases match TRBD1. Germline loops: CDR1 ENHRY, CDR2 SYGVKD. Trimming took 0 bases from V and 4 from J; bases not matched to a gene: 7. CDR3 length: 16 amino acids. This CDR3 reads CAISESIAGGSYGYTF. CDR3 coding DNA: TGTGCCATCAGTGAGTCGATCGCAGGGGGCAGCTATGGCTACACCTTC.

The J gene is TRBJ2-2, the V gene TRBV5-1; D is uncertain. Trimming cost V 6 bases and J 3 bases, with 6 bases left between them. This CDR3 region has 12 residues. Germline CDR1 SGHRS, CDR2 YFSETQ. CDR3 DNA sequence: TGCGCCAGCAACATGGACACCGGGGAGCTGTTTTTT. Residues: CASNMDTGELFF.

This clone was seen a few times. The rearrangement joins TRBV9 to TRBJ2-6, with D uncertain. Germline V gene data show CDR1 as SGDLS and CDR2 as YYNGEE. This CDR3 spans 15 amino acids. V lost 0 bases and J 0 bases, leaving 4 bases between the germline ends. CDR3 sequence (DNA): TGTGCCAGCAGCGTAGGGGCCTCTGGGGCCAACGTCCTGACTTTC. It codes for CASSVGASGANVLTF.

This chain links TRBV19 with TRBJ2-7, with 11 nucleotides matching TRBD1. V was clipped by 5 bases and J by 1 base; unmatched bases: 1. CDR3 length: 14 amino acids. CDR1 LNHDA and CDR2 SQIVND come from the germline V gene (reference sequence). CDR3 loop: CASSGTGGSYEQYF. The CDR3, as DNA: TGTGCCAGTAGTGGGACAGGGGGATCCTACGAGCAGTACTTC.

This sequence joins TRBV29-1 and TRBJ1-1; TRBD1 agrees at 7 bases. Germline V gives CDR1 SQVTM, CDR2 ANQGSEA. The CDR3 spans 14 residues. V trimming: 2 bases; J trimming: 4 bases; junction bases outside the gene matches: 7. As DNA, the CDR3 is TGCAGCGTTGAAAAGGGGGCGCGTGGCACTGAAGCTTTCTTT. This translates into CSVEKGARGTEAFF.

CDR3 region: CASSTYTDTQYF. CDR3 bases: TGTGCCAGCAGCACCTACACAGATACGCAGTATTTT. The rearrangement links TRBV9 to TRBJ2-3; D unclear. CDR1 and CDR2 (germline): SGDLS, YYNGEE. The CDR3 runs 12 residues. Trimming removed 4 bases at V and 2 bases at J, with 5 bases between.

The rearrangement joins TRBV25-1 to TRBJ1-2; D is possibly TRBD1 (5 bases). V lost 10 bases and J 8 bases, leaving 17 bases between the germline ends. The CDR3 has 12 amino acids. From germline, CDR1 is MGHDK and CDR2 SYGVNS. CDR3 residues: CAIQGVNTGYTF. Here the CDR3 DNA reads TGTGCCATCCAGGGTGTTAATACGGGCTACACCTTC.